This T cell receptor beta chain was identified in a study of blood T cell repertoires in COVID-19. Original analysis: It was from reference gene primer amplification that nucleated cell counts were estimated. Repertoires were generated with immunoSEQ multiplex PCR, while TCRdb's copy carries only in-frame clones and drops some. That table gives V, J and clone size, and the DNA gave D and trimming. The table shows hundreds of thousands of clones, with approximately 90% occurring only once. Germline CDR1 and CDR2: LNHDA and SQIVND (reference sequence). The V gene end was trimmed by 5 bases and the J gene end by 4 bases; junction bases not matched to a gene: 14. CDR3 size: 18 residues. Adults between about 18 and 95 years of age took part from fewer than 30 US areas.

This TCR was recovered from a man aged 40-50 years who had recovered from COVID-19. The sample was PBMCs or T cells enriched from blood (not recorded which). J is TRBJ1-5 and V is TRBV19; the match to TRBD1 covers 10 bases. The CDR3, as DNA: TGTGCCAGTAGTCCCCGGGACAGGGGCCGGGGGCCAAATCAGCCCCAGCATTTT. Translated: CASSPRDRGRGPNQPQHF.